These 10 T cell receptor beta chains came from one sample sequenced in a study of T-cell reconstitution after alpha-beta-depleted transplantation in children. As it was prepared, the TCRbeta library received unique molecular identifiers. TCRdb re-derived calls from the PCR reads in MiXCR, one entry per CDR3 protein. This table holds roughly 200,000 distinct CDR3 sequences, 6.6% found once. This specimen was PBMCs, taken before TCRalphabeta/CD19-depleted stem cell transplant. Receptor source: a boy under 10 years old with acute lymphoblastic leukemia, due to receive a stem cell transplant.

This clonotype appeared a few times. The chain has TRBV7-2 and TRBJ2-3, with D perhaps matching TRBD1 (6 bases). Trimming removed 2 bases from V and 0 bases from J, with 9 bases in between. Germline values: CDR1 SGHTA, CDR2 FQGNSA. This CDR3 contains 15 residues. The CDR3 coding sequence is TGTGCCAGCAGCTTAACAGGGCCGAGCACAGATACGCAGTATTTT. Protein: CASSLTGPSTDTQYF. The full variable domain, rest sourced from reference TRBV7-2 and TRBJ2-3, is GAGVSQSPSNKVTEKGKDVELRCDPISGHTALYWYRQSLGQGLEFLIYFQGNSAPDKSGLPSDRFSAERTGGSVSTLTIQRTQQEDSAVYLCASSLTGPSTDTQYFGPGTRLTVL.

Many counts were recorded for this clonotype. The J gene is TRBJ2-1, the V gene TRBV28; no clear D gene. The germline gives CDR1 MDHEN, CDR2 SYDVKM. The CDR3 length is 12 residues. V was clipped by 6 bases and J by 4 bases, with 7 bases between them. The CDR3 loop is CASRRPYNEQFF. CDR3 DNA: TGTGCCAGCAGAAGACCGTACAATGAGCAGTTCTTC.

The table lists this clonotype with many counts. CDR3 sequence: CASSNRGNQPQHF. CDR3 nucleotide sequence: TGTGCCAGCAGCAATCGGGGCAATCAGCCCCAGCATTTT. V and J are TRBV12-3 or TRBV12-4 and TRBJ1-5; no reliable D call. The CDR3 is 13 residues long. V lost 6 bases and J lost 2, with 8 bases in between.

This clonotype was seen ten or more times. The V gene is TRBV28, the J gene TRBJ2-7; a weak D match, TRBD2 (5 bases). The V end lost 6 bases, the J end lost 9 bases, and 15 bases lay between the germline ends. Germline CDR1 and CDR2: MDHEN and SYDVKM. The CDR3 is 12 amino acids. CDR3 bases: TGTGCCAGCAGCCCCCCTTTACTAGGGCAGTACTTC. As protein: CASSPPLLGQYF.

The table lists this clonotype with many counts. V is TRBV20-1 and J is TRBJ2-7; D is possibly TRBD1 (6 bases). V was shortened by 5 bases and J by 0 bases, with 14 bases between the two germline ends. This CDR3 comprises 14 residues. CDR1 DFQATT and CDR2 SNEGSKA come from the germline V gene (reference sequence). Here the CDR3 DNA reads TGCAGTGCTTTTACAGGGCGGAGCTCCTACGAGCAGTACTTC. The encoded protein is CSAFTGRSSYEQYF.

CDR3 loop: CASSLSQDYGYTF. The CDR3, as DNA: TGTGCCAGCAGCTTATCACAGGACTATGGCTACACCTTC. The chain carries TRBV7-9 and TRBJ1-2, with D perhaps matching TRBD1 (5 bases). Germline V gives CDR1 SEHNR, CDR2 FQNEAQ (reference sequence). Deletions cut 2 bases from V and 3 bases from J, with 7 bases between. The CDR3 totals 13 residues.

The V gene is TRBV6-2 or TRBV6-3, the J gene TRBJ2-5; D call uncertain. Deletions cut 2 bases from V and 5 bases from J, with 6 bases between. The CDR3 extends over 12 amino acids. The germline CDR1 and CDR2 sequences are MNHEY and SVGEGT. The CDR3 DNA reads TGTGCCAGCAGTTACGTCGTGGAGACCCAGTACTTC. Its protein product is CASSYVVETQYF.

The rearrangement uses TRBV28 and TRBJ2-1, with 10 bases that match TRBD2. The CDR3 sequence is 19 residues long. Trimming took 3 bases from V and 4 from J; bases not matched to a gene: 15. Germline V gene lookup returns CDR1 MDHEN and CDR2 SYDVKM. The CDR3 loop reads CASSFLSGSSGSAYNEQFF. CDR3 bases: TGTGCCAGCAGTTTTTTAAGCGGGTCTAGCGGGAGTGCTTACAATGAGCAGTTCTTC.

CDR3 residues: CASSYLDRMFKEQYF. The DNA of the CDR3 is TGTGCCAGCAGCTACCTGGACAGGATGTTTAAAGAGCAGTACTTC. The chain has TRBV7-2 and TRBJ2-7; TRBD1 matches 7 bases. The length of the CDR3 is 15 residues. Unmatched junction bases numbered 13, after V lost 4 bases and J lost 7 bases. CDR1 and CDR2 from the germline V gene are SGHTA and FQGNSA.

This clonotype appeared a few times. The CDR3 is CASSLVATGAEDSPLHF. In nucleotides, the CDR3 is TGTGCCAGCAGCTTAGTGGCTACGGGGGCTGAGGATTCACCCCTCCACTTT. The gene calls are TRBV7-8 and TRBJ1-6, with D possibly TRBD1 on 6 matching bases. The CDR3 is made up of 17 amino acids. V lost 1 base to trimming and J lost 8 bases, with 18 bases between them. In germline, CDR1 is SGHVS, CDR2 FQNEAQ.